The 15 T cell receptor beta chains below all came from one sample that was sequenced in a study of persistence of HIV-infected CD4 T cells. Cells were stimulated with CMV-infected fibroblast lysates at around 9.1 ug/mL. CD40L/CD69 double-negative CD45RO-high memory CD4+ T cells were collected. Their specific antigens are unknown. Sequencing used immunoSEQ version 4 in survey mode. This table comes from immunoSEQ multiplex PCR, and its TCRdb copy is limited to in-frame clones, with some not included. Of 25,000 to 35,000 clones listed, roughly three quarters are singletons. Sequencing used CD4+ T cells sorted from PBMCs after approximately 19-hour stimulation, obtained from a patient who received antiretroviral therapy. The receptors shown here come from an adult woman with HIV who was CMV-seropositive.

The chain combines TRBV7-2 with TRBJ1-2; 9 positions match TRBD1. The germline gives CDR1 SGHTA, CDR2 FQGNSA. The CDR3 length is 15 residues. The junction had 7 bases not matched to a gene; V was cut back by 0 bases and J by 8 bases. DNA of the CDR3: TGTGCCAGCAGCTTAGCCCAGGGACAGGGAAGCGGCTACACCTTC. This encodes CASSLAQGQGSGYTF.

This sequence joins TRBV7-2 and TRBJ1-2; D is undetermined. This CDR3 contains 15 residues. Germline V CDR1 and CDR2: SGHTA, FQGNSA. V was pared by 4 bases and J by 4 bases, with 16 bases between. CDR3: CASSSPGGKGYGYTF. The CDR3 DNA reads as TGTGCCAGCAGCTCCCCAGGAGGGAAAGGCTATGGCTACACCTTC.

J is TRBJ2-2 and V is TRBV5-1; 10 nucleotides align to TRBD1. This CDR3 contains 18 residues. CDR1 is SGHRS, CDR2 YFSETQ, per germline. The trim removed 0 bases at V and 5 bases at J, leaving 10 bases unmatched. CDR3 loop: CASSLVGTGDNPTGELFF. CDR3 DNA: TGCGCCAGCAGCTTGGTGGGGACAGGGGATAATCCAACCGGGGAGCTGTTTTTT.

V usage is TRBV18 and J usage is TRBJ1-5; D unresolved. V lost 0 bases, J lost 3 bases, and 6 bases lay in between. CDR1 and CDR2 from the germline V gene are KGHSH and LQKENI. This CDR3 contains 14 residues. The CDR3 region has the DNA TGTGCCAGCTCACCACCGCAGGACAATCAGCCCCAGCATTTT. It codes for CASSPPQDNQPQHF.

The table lists this clone with a count of one. The J gene is TRBJ1-1, the V gene TRBV10-3; 12 positions agree with TRBD1. After removal of 6 bases from V and 5 bases from J, the junction contained 4 bases not matched to a gene. The germline V gene encodes CDR1 ENHRY and CDR2 SYGVKD. The CDR3 consists of 14 residues. The DNA of the CDR3 is TGTGCCATCAGCTGGGACAGGGGGCTGACTGAAGCTTTCTTT. Translation gives CAISWDRGLTEAFF.

The rearrangement links TRBV6-2 or TRBV6-3 to TRBJ2-7, with 8 bases fitting TRBD2. This CDR3 comprises 13 residues. Trimming at V came to 5 bases and at J to 2 bases, leaving 2 bases not matched to a gene. Germline V gene lookup returns CDR1 MNHEY and CDR2 SVGEGT. CDR3 nucleotides: TGTGCCAGCAGTCGGCGGGAGGCCTACGAGCAGTACTTC. Translated, it gives CASSRREAYEQYF.

V is TRBV24-1 and J is TRBJ1-3, with unresolved D. The length of the CDR3 is 15 residues. V was pared by 1 base and J by 5 bases, with 11 bases between. The germline V gene encodes CDR1 KGHDR and CDR2 SFDVKD. The DNA for the CDR3 is TGTGCCACCAGTGATTTCAGGCCCGGTCGAAACACCATATATTTT. This translates into CATSDFRPGRNTIYF.

The chain is built from TRBV9 and TRBJ1-5; no reliable D call. Germline V lookup: CDR1 SGDLS, CDR2 YYNGEE. Trimming pared 3 bases from V and 0 bases from J, leaving 13 bases between. CDR3 length equals 16 residues. The CDR3 nucleotides are TGTGCCAGCAGCGCACCTGCCGGGAATAGCAATCAGCCCCAGCATTTT. Residues: CASSAPAGNSNQPQHF.

This rearrangement joins TRBV7-8 to TRBJ1-6; 7 nucleotides align to TRBD1. There are 14 residues in the CDR3. V trimming: 7 bases; J trimming: 7 bases; junction bases outside the gene matches: 7. CDR1 is SGHVS, CDR2 FQNEAQ, per germline. CDR3 protein: CASKIGTANSPLHF. Written as DNA, the CDR3 is TGTGCCAGCAAAATCGGGACAGCCAATTCACCCCTCCACTTT.

This clone was detected once. The chain joins TRBV2 to TRBJ2-1, with a tentative D call TRBD1 (6 bases). Trimming removed 7 bases at V and 7 bases at J, with 17 bases between. Germline V gives CDR1 SNHLY, CDR2 FYNNEI. This CDR3 contains 14 residues. The CDR3 sequence: CASTRTAFGNEQFF. DNA of the CDR3: TGTGCCAGCACCCGGACAGCTTTTGGGAATGAGCAGTTCTTC.

V usage is TRBV4-1 and J usage is TRBJ2-3; 14 bases agree with TRBD2. CDR1 is MGHRA, CDR2 YSYEKL, per germline. Unmatched junction bases numbered 5, after V lost 5 bases and J lost 4 bases. CDR3 length equals 16 residues. The CDR3 nucleotides read TGCGCCAGCAGCTCTCAGACTAGCGGGGGGGCAGATACGCAGTATTTT. Protein sequence: CASSSQTSGGADTQYF.

V usage is TRBV12-2 and J usage is TRBJ2-5; the D call of TRBD2 is as the table states it, not checked on the DNA. TRBV12-2 is noted as a pseudogene. The CDR3 length is 19 residues. The CDR3 region has the DNA TGTGCAAGTCGCCCCTCCCCCCTACGGGTAGAGGTAGCTCCTGAGACCCAGTACTTC. Its translation is CASRPSPLRVEVAPETQYF.

This chain uses TRBV10-1 with TRBJ1-1; D not resolved. This CDR3 is built from 14 residues. Looked up from germline, CDR1 is WNHNN and CDR2 is SYGVQD (reference sequence). Trimming shortened V by 2 bases and J by 1 base, and 8 bases separated the two germline ends. CDR3 protein: CASSEDYRNTEAFF. The DNA for the CDR3 is TGCGCCAGCAGTGAGGATTATAGGAACACTGAAGCTTTCTTT.

This clone has only one observation. This chain joins TRBV7-3 and TRBJ1-6, with D unclear. Germline V gives CDR1 SGHTA, CDR2 FQGTGA. The CDR3 covers 15 residues. The ends were cut back, 2 bases at V and 12 bases at J, with 17 bases in the middle. The DNA for the CDR3 is TGTGCCAGCAGCTTATCCCCCCGGCATACTGAACCCCTCCACTTT. It yields the protein CASSLSPRHTEPLHF. The variable domain in full, with the rest retrieved from reference TRBV7-3 and TRBJ1-6, is GAGVSQTPSNKVTEKGKYVELRCDPISGHTALYWYRQSLGQGPEFLIYFQGTGAADDSGLPNDRFFAVRPEGSVSTLKIQRTERGDSAVYLCASSLSPRHTEPLHFGNGTRLTVT.

The chain employs TRBV5-1 and TRBJ2-1; TRBD2 is a possible D gene (6 bases). The CDR3 loop spans 13 amino acids. Trimming cost V 4 bases and J 8 bases, with 13 bases left between them. From germline, CDR1 is SGHRS and CDR2 YFSETQ. CDR3 DNA sequence: TGCGCCAGCAGCCTCGGGGAGGCGGATGAGCAGTTCTTC. Amino acid sequence: CASSLGEADEQFF.